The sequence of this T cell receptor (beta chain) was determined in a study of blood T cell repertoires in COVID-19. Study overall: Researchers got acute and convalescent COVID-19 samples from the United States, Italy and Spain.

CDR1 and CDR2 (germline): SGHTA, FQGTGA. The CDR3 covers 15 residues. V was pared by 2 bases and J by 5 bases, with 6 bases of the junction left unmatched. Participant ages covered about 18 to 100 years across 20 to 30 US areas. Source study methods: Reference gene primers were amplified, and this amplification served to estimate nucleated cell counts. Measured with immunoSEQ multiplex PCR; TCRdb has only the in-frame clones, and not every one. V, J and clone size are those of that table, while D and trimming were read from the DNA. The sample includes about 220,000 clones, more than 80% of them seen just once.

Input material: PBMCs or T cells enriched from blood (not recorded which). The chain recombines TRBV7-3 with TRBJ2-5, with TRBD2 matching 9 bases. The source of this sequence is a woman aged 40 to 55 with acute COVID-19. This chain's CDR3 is CASSLAGGPEETQYF. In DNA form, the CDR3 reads TGTGCCAGCAGCTTAGCGGGGGGGCCGGAGGAGACCCAGTACTTC.